A single sample is the source of the 6 T cell receptor beta chains below, sequenced in a study of Graves' ophthalmopathy and Graves' hyperthyroidism. For repertoire sequencing, the TCR beta CDR3 regions were amplified from RNA transcripts. HTBI primers served in a first-round RT-PCR, which a second-round multiplex PCR followed. From the multiplex PCR reads, TCRdb called clonotypes with MiXCR, one entry per CDR3 protein. Of 400,000 or so distinct CDR3 sequences listed, roughly 15% were seen once; the top ten hold 2% to 2.5%. The material sequenced was peripheral blood. The source is an adult woman with stable Graves' hyperthyroidism.

Many counts were recorded for this clonotype. The chain has TRBV15 and TRBJ2-5; weak D call: TRBD2 (5 bases). Germline CDR1 is LNHNV and CDR2 is YYDKDF (reference sequence). The CDR3 totals 13 residues. Deletions cut 8 bases from V and 6 bases from J, with 16 bases between. The CDR3 DNA reads TGTGCCACCTCGAGAGGGAGTACCAAGACCCAGTACTTC. This gives the protein CATSRGSTKTQYF.

This clonotype was seen ten or more times. The CDR3 sequence is CASRLLAGGTYEQYF. DNA of the CDR3: TGTGCCAGCAGATTGCTAGCGGGAGGGACCTACGAGCAGTACTTC. The chain carries TRBV2 and TRBJ2-7; 12 bases align to TRBD2. Germline V gene sequence: CDR1 SNHLY, CDR2 FYNNEI. The CDR3 covers 15 residues. V lost 6 bases and J lost 2; bases outside the gene matches: 5.

At least ten counts were recorded for this clonotype. At one end the junction does not follow the germline gene, possibly because of a read error. This chain joins TRBV29-1 and TRBJ2-4; tentatively, D is TRBD2 (5 bases). This CDR3 is built from 14 residues. CDR1 and CDR2 from the germline V gene are SQVTM and ANQGSEA. In DNA, the CDR3 is TGCAGCGTTGACGATCTGGGAGCCAAAAACATTAAGTACTTC. Translation gives CSVDDLGAKNIKYF.

This clonotype was seen many times. The rearrangement uses TRBV28 and TRBJ2-7; TRBD1 matches 8 bases. Germline assignment: CDR1 MDHEN and CDR2 SYDVKM. CDR3 length equals 16 residues. J was trimmed by 8 bases and V by 3 bases; bases with no gene match: 15. The CDR3 protein is CASSLLTGGIGPQQYF. CDR3 coding DNA: TGTGCCAGCAGTTTGCTTACAGGGGGGATCGGGCCTCAGCAGTACTTC.

This clonotype was seen at least ten times. This chain connects TRBV19 to TRBJ1-1; D gene unclear. CDR3 size: 15 residues. The V end lost 6 bases, the J end lost 1 base, and 15 bases lay between the germline ends. CDR1 is LNHDA and CDR2 is SQIVND in the germline V gene (reference sequence). CDR3 region: CASRQGRLGNTEAFF. The CDR3 DNA follows: TGTGCCAGTAGACAAGGACGGTTAGGGAACACTGAAGCTTTCTTT.

This clonotype was counted ten times or more. The rearrangement joins TRBV7-9 to TRBJ1-1, with 7 bases matching TRBD1. J lost 5 bases, V lost 4 bases, and 7 bases had no gene match. The CDR3 is 14 amino acids. The V gene's germline CDR1 is SEHNR and CDR2 FQNEAQ (reference sequence). CDR3 DNA: TGTGCCAGCAGCTATAACAGGGGAGTAACTGAAGCTTTCTTT. Translated, it gives CASSYNRGVTEAFF.